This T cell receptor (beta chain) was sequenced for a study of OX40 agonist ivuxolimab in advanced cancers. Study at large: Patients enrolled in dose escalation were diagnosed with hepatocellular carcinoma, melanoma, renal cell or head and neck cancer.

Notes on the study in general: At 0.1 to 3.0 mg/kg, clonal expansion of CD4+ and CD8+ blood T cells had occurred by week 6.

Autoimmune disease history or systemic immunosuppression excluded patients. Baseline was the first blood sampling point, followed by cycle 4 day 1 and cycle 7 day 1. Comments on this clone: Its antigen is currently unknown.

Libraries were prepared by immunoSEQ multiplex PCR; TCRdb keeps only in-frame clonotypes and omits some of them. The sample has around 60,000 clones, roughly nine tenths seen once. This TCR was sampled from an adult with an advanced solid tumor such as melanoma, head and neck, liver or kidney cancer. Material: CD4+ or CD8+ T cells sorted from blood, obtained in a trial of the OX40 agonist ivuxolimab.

The CDR3 reads CASGSTDRANNEQFF. CDR3 sequence (DNA): TGCGCCAGCGGTTCCACGGACAGGGCAAACAATGAGCAGTTCTTC. The chain combines TRBV5-1 with TRBJ2-1, with 8 positions matching TRBD1. V was clipped by 7 bases and J by 5 bases; unmatched bases: 11. This CDR3 has 15 residues. Germline CDR1 is SGHRS and CDR2 is YFSETQ.